The rows below give T cell receptor beta chains drawn from one sample of a study of STAT5B mutations in CD4+ large granular lymphocyte leukemia. Only in-frame clones appear in the TCRdb table, and some are missing; sequencing was by immunoSEQ multiplex PCR. The sample consists of roughly 30,000 clones, 65% to 85% of them appearing once. Sequencing was performed on CD4+ T cells from blood buffy coats. Every receptor here comes from a human donor in good health. CDR3s include the opening cysteine and the closing phenylalanine or tryptophan. The D gene is left open where the match is weak. Not every row has a clone size; where given, it reads once, few, many or a size class.

CDR3 protein	CDR3 DNA	clone size	V gene	D gene	J gene
CASSSGANRATDTQYF	TGCGCCAGCAGCTCGGGGGCGAACAGGGCGACAGATACGCAGTATTTT	-	TRBV5-1	-	TRBJ2-3
CSGGRGDNEQFF	TGCAGCGGGGGCCGCGGGGACAATGAGCAGTTCTTC	-	TRBV29-1	-	TRBJ2-1
CASSPVDGKIDTQYF	TGTGCCAGCTCACCAGTTGACGGAAAAATAGATACGCAGTATTTT	-	TRBV18	-	TRBJ2-3
CASGGQGGETQYF	TGTGCCAGCGGGGGACAGGGTGGAGAGACCCAGTACTTC	-	TRBV6-1	TRBD1	TRBJ2-5
CASSSGLAGGQETQYF	TGTGCCAGCAGCTCGGGACTAGCGGGGGGGCAAGAGACCCAGTACTTC	-	TRBV7-2	TRBD2	TRBJ2-5
CASSIGTDTDTQYF	TGTGCCAGTAGTATAGGTACCGACACAGATACGCAGTATTTT	-	TRBV19	-	TRBJ2-3
CSVEEGGTEAFF	TGCAGCGTTGAGGAGGGAGGGACTGAAGCTTTCTTT	-	TRBV29-1	-	TRBJ1-1
CASSENPGTTEAFF	TGTGCCAGCAGTGAAAACCCTGGAACAACTGAAGCTTTCTTT	-	TRBV6-1	-	TRBJ1-1
CASSIPTSGVTGELFF	TGTGCCAGCAGCATCCCGACTAGCGGGGTTACCGGGGAGCTGTTTTTT	-	TRBV7-8	TRBD2	TRBJ2-2
CASSQTGREDYGYTF	TGCGCCAGCAGCCAGACCGGGAGGGAAGACTATGGCTACACCTTC	-	TRBV4-1	-	TRBJ1-2
CASSQEGGGYQNTGELFF	TGCGCCAGCAGCCAAGAAGGTGGAGGCTACCAGAACACCGGGGAGCTGTTTTTT	-	TRBV4-3	-	TRBJ2-2
CASSQVYAKSTDTQYF	TGTGCCAGCAGCCAAGTTTATGCGAAGAGCACAGATACGCAGTATTTT	once	TRBV4-2	-	TRBJ2-3
CAIMSGQNQPQHF	TGTGCCATCATGTCTGGGCAGAATCAGCCCCAGCATTTT	few	TRBV10-3	-	TRBJ1-5
CASSPGGGTNYGYTF	TGTGCCAGTAGTCCGGGTGGAGGGACTAACTATGGCTACACCTTC	few	TRBV19	-	TRBJ1-2
CASSTRQVSGNTIYF	TGTGCCAGCAGCACCAGACAAGTCTCTGGAAACACCATATATTTT	-	TRBV7-2	-	TRBJ1-3
CASSLESGGAYNEQFF	TGTGCCAGCAGCTTAGAGAGCGGGGGGGCCTACAATGAGCAGTTCTTC	-	TRBV7-2	TRBD2	TRBJ2-1
CASREASSGRTGELFF	TGTGCCAGCAGGGAAGCATCGTCAGGTCGAACCGGGGAGCTGTTTTTT	-	TRBV5-4	-	TRBJ2-2
CASGGTGANVLTF	TGTGCCAGCGGGGGGACTGGGGCCAACGTCCTGACTTTC	-	TRBV2	-	TRBJ2-6
CASSIETGELFF	TGTGCCAGCAGTATTGAAACCGGGGAGCTGTTTTTT	-	TRBV6-5	-	TRBJ2-2
CASSPREPTYNEQFF	TGTGCCAGCTCACCACGGGAGCCTACCTACAATGAGCAGTTCTTC	-	TRBV18	-	TRBJ2-1
CASSIFRDSSYEQYF	TGTGCCAGTAGTATATTTCGGGACAGTTCCTACGAGCAGTACTTC	-	TRBV19	TRBD1	TRBJ2-7
CSASTAYGYTF	TGCAGTGCTAGTACGGCCTATGGCTACACCTTC	-	TRBV20-1	-	TRBJ1-2
CASSRGTPYSAKNIQYF	TGTGCCAGTAGTAGGGGAACCCCCTACTCTGCCAAAAACATTCAGTACTTC	-	TRBV19	-	TRBJ2-4
CASSPRRTEGGNQPQHF	TGTGCCAGCTCACCACGAAGGACAGAGGGGGGCAATCAGCCCCAGCATTTT	-	TRBV18	-	TRBJ1-5
CASSLASHNEKLFF	TGTGCCAGCAGCTTAGCCAGTCATAATGAAAAACTGTTTTTT	-	TRBV7-2	-	TRBJ1-4
CASSRTGTNTEAFF	TGCGCCAGCAGCCGGACAGGAACTAACACTGAAGCTTTCTTT	-	TRBV5-1	TRBD1	TRBJ1-1
CASSLDNTDTQYF	TGTGCCAGCAGCTTGGACAACACAGATACGCAGTATTTT	-	TRBV5-4	-	TRBJ2-3
CSVGPGLAGGLMYF	TGCAGCGTTGGGCCGGGACTAGCGGGGGGCCTAATGTACTTC	-	TRBV29-1	TRBD2	TRBJ2-5
CASSVDTALLYGYTF	TGTGCCAGCAGCGTAGATACCGCTTTGCTCTATGGCTACACCTTC	few	TRBV9	-	TRBJ1-2
CASRSQGLDSNEQFF	TGTGCCAGCAGAAGTCAGGGACTAGACTCCAATGAGCAGTTCTTC	-	TRBV6-5	TRBD2	TRBJ2-1
CASSSARGRGANVLTF	TGTGCCAGCAGCTCTGCGAGGGGACGCGGGGCCAACGTCCTGACTTTC	-	TRBV7-9	-	TRBJ2-6
CAISGGGQSISTDTQYF	TGTGCCATCAGTGGGGGGGGGCAGAGTATAAGCACAGATACGCAGTATTTT	-	TRBV10-3	-	TRBJ2-3
CASSLGGGGVSYEQYF	TGTGCCAGCAGCTTGGGAGGAGGGGGTGTATCCTACGAGCAGTACTTC	-	TRBV5-4	-	TRBJ2-7
CASSQGVANTEAFF	TGTGCCAGCAGCCAAGGGGTGGCGAACACTGAAGCTTTCTTT	-	TRBV7-2	-	TRBJ1-1
CASRLGTGARSYEQYF	TGCGCCAGCAGATTGGGGACAGGGGCTCGCTCCTACGAGCAGTACTTC	-	TRBV5-1	TRBD1	TRBJ2-7
CASRSSGGAETQYF	TGTGCCAGCAGATCCAGCGGGGGGGCAGAGACCCAGTACTTC	-	TRBV6-1	TRBD2	TRBJ2-5
CASRLGGGTEAFF	TGTGCCAGCAGGCTAGGGGGAGGGACTGAAGCTTTCTTT	-	TRBV11-2	-	TRBJ1-1
CASSPLLGSSGNTIYF	TGTGCCAGCAGCCCCCTTTTAGGGAGCTCTGGAAACACCATATATTTT	-	TRBV7-2	-	TRBJ1-3
CASSFGQAYGYTF	TGTGCCAGCAGCTTCGGACAGGCGTATGGCTACACCTTC	-	TRBV7-2	TRBD1	TRBJ1-2
CAIRPQGEGQPQHF	TGTGCCATCAGGCCACAGGGTGAGGGTCAGCCCCAGCATTTT	once	TRBV10-3	-	TRBJ1-5
CASSSGTGVHQPQHF	TGTGCCAGCAGTTCCGGGACAGGGGTACACCAGCCCCAGCATTTT	-	TRBV2	TRBD1	TRBJ1-5
CASSPGGGIYEQYF	TGTGCCAGCTCACCAGGCGGGGGGATTTACGAGCAGTACTTC	-	TRBV18	TRBD2	TRBJ2-7
CASSLAGGQTRTEAFF	TGTGCCAGCAGCTTAGCGGGTGGGCAGACACGCACTGAAGCTTTCTTT	-	TRBV7-2	-	TRBJ1-1
CASSPGDRGRNSPLHF	TGTGCCAGCAGCCCCGGGGACAGGGGGCGAAATTCACCCCTCCACTTT	-	TRBV7-8	TRBD1	TRBJ1-6
CASYIPGPTLNTEAFF	TGTGCCAGCTATATTCCGGGACCGACATTGAACACTGAAGCTTTCTTT	-	TRBV28	-	TRBJ1-1
CASSMGEGTIYF	TGTGCCAGTAGTATGGGGGAAGGCACCATATATTTT	-	TRBV19	-	TRBJ1-3
CATSRDQYSYNEQFF	TGTGCCACCAGCAGAGATCAATACTCCTACAATGAGCAGTTCTTC	-	TRBV15	-	TRBJ2-1
CASSEPRAGYNEQFF	TGTGCCAGCAGTGAACCCAGGGCGGGCTACAATGAGCAGTTCTTC	-	TRBV2	-	TRBJ2-1
CASSRLRGEEYGYTF	TGTGCCAGCAGCCGCCTGCGGGGGGAAGAGTATGGCTACACCTTC	-	TRBV13	-	TRBJ1-2
CASRGTAGNEKLFF	TGCGCCAGCAGGGGGACAGCTGGTAATGAAAAACTGTTTTTT	-	TRBV5-1	TRBD1	TRBJ1-4
CASSLGGYEQYF	TGTGCCAGCAGTTTAGGGGGCTACGAGCAGTACTTC	once	TRBV6-6	-	TRBJ2-7
CASSTRTGVTTGELFF	TGTGCCAGCAGCACGAGAACCGGGGTGACTACCGGGGAGCTGTTTTTT	once	TRBV7-2	-	TRBJ2-2
CASSLRTGGKNYEQYF	TGTGCCAGCAGCTTGAGGACAGGGGGGAAAAACTACGAGCAGTACTTC	-	TRBV7-9	TRBD1	TRBJ2-7
CASGNRVNTGELFF	TGTGCCAGCGGAAACAGGGTTAACACCGGGGAGCTGTTTTTT	few	TRBV7-2	-	TRBJ2-2
CASSLEGVEGSPLHF	TGTGCCAGCAGCTTGGAGGGAGTCGAAGGTTCACCCCTCCACTTT	-	TRBV5-4	-	TRBJ1-6
CASSGKVLSTDTQYF	TGTGCCAGCAGCGGAAAGGTTCTTAGCACAGATACGCAGTATTTT	-	TRBV9	-	TRBJ2-3
CASSRTRGADTQYF	TGTGCCAGCAGCCGTACTCGGGGCGCAGATACGCAGTATTTT	-	TRBV6-6	-	TRBJ2-3
CASSLGVGQRDQFF	TGCGCCAGCAGCTTGGGTGTAGGGCAGAGGGACCAGTTCTTC	-	TRBV5-1	-	TRBJ2-1